This T cell receptor (beta chain) was retrieved from a study of tumor-infiltrating lymphocytes in primary liver carcinoma. At the level of the study: These were node-negative, non-metastatic T1-T3 tumors of roughly 4 to 10 cm. Sequenced samples came back with roughly 3.5 to 8 million productive TCRbeta reads, and the counts looked alike across tissue types. Whole-study findings and limits: A significantly higher top-250-clone fraction was recorded for tumors than for blood (p = 0.039).

Of note for this clonotype: Its cognate antigen is unknown. Given a much more abundant clone one base away, this may be a read error.

CDR1 and CDR2 (germline): SGHRS, YFSETQ. CDR3 length: 14 residues. Trimming removed 4 bases at V and 2 bases at J, with 10 bases between. Total RNA and DNA came together from around 20-30 mg of bulk tissue without cell sorting. Enrolled patients were chronically infected with HBV and treatment-naive. Constant-region priming of about 500 ng total RNA yielded TCR beta cDNA. Libraries of TCR beta came from three nested multiplex PCR rounds with slightly modified ARM-PCR. Two initial PCR rounds of about 10 cycles each paired TRBV1-TRBV30 forward primers with a C-beta reverse primer. From the multiplex PCR reads, TCRdb called clonotypes with MiXCR, one entry per CDR3 protein. The sample lists 100,000 or so distinct CDR3 sequences; 80% to 85% were seen once.

The gene calls are TRBV5-1 and TRBJ2-1; D is perhaps TRBD2 (5 bases). The source material was liver tumor tissue from sampling region 3. The subset denotes: tumor region T3, left-lateral pole. The clonotype originates from a man between 35 and 55 years old with primary liver carcinoma and hepatitis B virus infection. This chain's CDR3 is CASSASWAYNEQFF. Written as DNA, the CDR3 is TGCGCCAGCAGCGCTAGCTGGGCCTACAATGAGCAGTTCTTC.